This TCR beta chain was captured by sequencing in a study of shared clonotypes between healthy human individuals. Assay: immunoSEQ multiplex PCR; the TCRdb copy retains only in-frame clones and omits some. This sample yields roughly 480,000 clones, of which about 80% are seen a single time; approximately 12% belongs to the top ten. The source of this sequence is a woman in her 40s in good health. Some clones in this sample may be carry-over from other donors' samples. The sample taken for sequencing was PBMCs.

As DNA, the CDR3 is TGCAGCGTGGCCCTCAAACTAGCGGGAGGACACAATGAGCAGTTCTTC. It specifies CSVALKLAGGHNEQFF. J is TRBJ2-1 and V is TRBV29-1; 12 nucleotides line up with TRBD2. Germline trimming cut 6 bases from V and 5 bases from J; bases unmatched to any gene: 11. The length of the CDR3 is 16 residues. Germline lookup yields CDR1 SQVTM and CDR2 ANQGSEA.